This is a list of T cell receptor beta chains from one sample in a study of T cell repertoires in cytomegalovirus infection. MiXCR was run by TCRdb on the reads, yielding one entry per CDR3 protein. The repertoire includes approximately 200,000 distinct CDR3 sequences, approximately 30% of them detected once, and roughly 31% sits in the top ten. What was sequenced was PBMCs. These receptors all stem from a human donor in good health (CMV status not recorded). Some clones in this sample may be carry-over from other donors' samples. CDR3s include the opening cysteine and the closing phenylalanine or tryptophan. The D gene is left open where the match is weak. Only part of the rows carry a size: once, few, many, or a class if the clone is expanded.

abundance,v_gene,j_gene,d_gene,CDR3nt,CDR3aa
NA,TRBV7-6,TRBJ2-5,NA,TGTGCCAGCAGCTTAGCGAGCAGCCAAGAGACCCAGTACTTC,CASSLASSQETQYF
NA,TRBV7-8,TRBJ1-4,NA,TGTGCCAGCAGCCGGGTTCGGAGCGGTGAAAAACTGTTTTTT,CASSRVRSGEKLFF
NA,TRBV7-3,TRBJ2-3,NA,TGTGCCAGCAGCTCCCCGGCGGGGGCTAGCACAGATACGCAGTATTTT,CASSSPAGASTDTQYF
many,TRBV7-9,TRBJ2-7,NA,TGTGCCAGCAGCCCCGGACGCGGATCCTACGAGCAGTACTTC,CASSPGRGSYEQYF
NA,TRBV11-3,TRBJ1-6,NA,TGTGCCAGCAGCTCTAACGGTTCACCCCTCCACTTT,CASSSNGSPLHF
many,TRBV6-2/TRBV6-3,TRBJ1-1,TRBD1,TGTGCCAGCAGTCGGGACAGGGCGTCGACGAACACTGAAGCTTTCTTT,CASSRDRASTNTEAFF
NA,TRBV7-2,TRBJ2-1,TRBD2,TGTGCCAGCGTCCTGGGAGGGCTCTACAATGAGCAGTTCTTC,CASVLGGLYNEQFF
few,TRBV20-1,TRBJ2-7,TRBD1,TGCAGTGCTATAATCCTACAGGGGGCGAGGTACGAGCAGTACTTC,CSAIILQGARYEQYF
many,TRBV12-5,TRBJ2-2,TRBD1,TGTGCTACGCAACCGGGACAGGGAAGAACCGGGGAGCTGTTTTTT,CATQPGQGRTGELFF
few,TRBV14,TRBJ1-6,TRBD1,TGTGCCAGCAGCCTTCTCTCCCCCGGGACAGGGGCCAATTCACCCCTCCACTTT,CASSLLSPGTGANSPLHF
few,TRBV6-6,TRBJ2-7,TRBD1,TGTGCCAGCGCCCCGGACAGGGGGGTATACGAGCAGTACTTC,CASAPDRGVYEQYF
NA,TRBV7-9,TRBJ1-1,NA,TGTGCCAGCAGCTTAATCGGACAGAACACTGAAGCTTTCTTT,CASSLIGQNTEAFF
NA,TRBV20-1,TRBJ1-2,NA,TGCAGTGCTATAGACAGCTTCTATGGCTACACCTTC,CSAIDSFYGYTF